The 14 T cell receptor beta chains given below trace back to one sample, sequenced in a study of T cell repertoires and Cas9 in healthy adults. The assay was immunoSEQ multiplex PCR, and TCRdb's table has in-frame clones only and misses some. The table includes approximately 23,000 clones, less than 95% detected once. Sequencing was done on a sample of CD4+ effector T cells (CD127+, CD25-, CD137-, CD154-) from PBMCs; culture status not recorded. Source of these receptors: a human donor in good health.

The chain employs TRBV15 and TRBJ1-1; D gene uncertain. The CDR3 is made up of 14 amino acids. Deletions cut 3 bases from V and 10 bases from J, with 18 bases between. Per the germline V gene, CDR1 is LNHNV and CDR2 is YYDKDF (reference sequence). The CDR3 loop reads CATSSPRSGLGAFF. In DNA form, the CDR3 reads TGTGCCACCAGCAGCCCCAGGTCCGGATTAGGAGCTTTCTTT.

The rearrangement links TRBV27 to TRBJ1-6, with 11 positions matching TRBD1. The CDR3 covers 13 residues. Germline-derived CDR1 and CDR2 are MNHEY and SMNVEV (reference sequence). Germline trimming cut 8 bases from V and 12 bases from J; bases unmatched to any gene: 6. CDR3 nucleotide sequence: TGTGCCAGCGGACAGGGGGCGCGGGTACCCCTCCACTTT. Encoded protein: CASGQGARVPLHF.

The CDR3 loop reads CARGTGTGDTGELFF. In DNA, the CDR3 is TGTGCCAGGGGGACGGGGACAGGGGACACCGGGGAGCTGTTTTTT. V is TRBV2 and J is TRBJ2-2; 10 nucleotides align to TRBD1. From germline, CDR1 is SNHLY and CDR2 FYNNEI. The J segment lost 3 bases and the V segment lost 9 bases, leaving 7 bases of the junction unmatched. This CDR3 contains 15 residues.

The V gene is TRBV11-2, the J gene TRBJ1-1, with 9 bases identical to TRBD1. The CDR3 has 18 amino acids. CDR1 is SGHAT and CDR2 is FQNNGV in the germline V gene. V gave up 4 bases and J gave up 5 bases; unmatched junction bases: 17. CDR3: CASSSIQGAYSKVTEAFF. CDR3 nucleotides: TGTGCCAGCAGCTCGATACAGGGGGCGTATTCCAAGGTGACTGAAGCTTTCTTT.

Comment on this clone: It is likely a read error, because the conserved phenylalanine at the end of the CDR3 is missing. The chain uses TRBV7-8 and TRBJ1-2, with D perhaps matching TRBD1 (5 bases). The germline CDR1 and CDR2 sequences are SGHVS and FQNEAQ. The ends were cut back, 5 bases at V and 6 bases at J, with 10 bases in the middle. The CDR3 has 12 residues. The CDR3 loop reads CASSPGYDGYTI. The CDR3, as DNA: TGTGCCAGCAGCCCAGGGTACGATGGCTACACCATC.

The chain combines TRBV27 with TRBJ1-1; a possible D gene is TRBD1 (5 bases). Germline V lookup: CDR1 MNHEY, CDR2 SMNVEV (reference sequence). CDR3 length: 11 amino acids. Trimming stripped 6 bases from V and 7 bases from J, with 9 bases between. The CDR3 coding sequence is TGTGCCAGCAGAACGAGGGGTGAAGCTTTCTTT. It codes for CASRTRGEAFF.

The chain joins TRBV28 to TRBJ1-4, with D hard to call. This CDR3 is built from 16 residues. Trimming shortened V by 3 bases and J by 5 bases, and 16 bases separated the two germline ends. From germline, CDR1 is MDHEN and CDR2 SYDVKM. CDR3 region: CASSLGLTAGNEKLFF. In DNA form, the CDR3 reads TGTGCCAGCAGTTTGGGGTTGACGGCCGGGAATGAAAAACTGTTTTTT.

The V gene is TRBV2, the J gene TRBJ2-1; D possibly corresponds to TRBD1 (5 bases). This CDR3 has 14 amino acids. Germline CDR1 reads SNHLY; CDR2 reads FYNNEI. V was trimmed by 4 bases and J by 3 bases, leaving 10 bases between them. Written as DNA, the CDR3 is TGTGCCAGCAGTGTAGGGGTCTTCTACAATGAGCAGTTCTTC. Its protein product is CASSVGVFYNEQFF. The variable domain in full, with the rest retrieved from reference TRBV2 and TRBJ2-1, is EPEVTQTPSHQVTQMGQEVILRCVPISNHLYFYWYRQILGQKVEFLVSFYNNEISEKSEIFDDQFSVERPDGSNFTLKIRSTKLEDSAMYFCASSVGVFYNEQFFGPGTRLTVL.

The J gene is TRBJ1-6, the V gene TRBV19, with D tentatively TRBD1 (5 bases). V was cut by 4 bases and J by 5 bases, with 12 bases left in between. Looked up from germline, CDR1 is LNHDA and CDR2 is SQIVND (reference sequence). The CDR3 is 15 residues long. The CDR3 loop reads CASSSGAGNNSPLHF. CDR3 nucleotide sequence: TGTGCCAGTAGTAGCGGGGCCGGGAATAATTCACCCCTCCACTTT. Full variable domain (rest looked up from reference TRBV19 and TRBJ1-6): DGGITQSPKYLFRKEGQNVTLSCEQNLNHDAMYWYRQDPGQGLRLIYYSQIVNDFQKGDIAEGYSVSREKKESFPLTVTSAQKNPTAFYLCASSSGAGNNSPLHFGNGTRLTVT.

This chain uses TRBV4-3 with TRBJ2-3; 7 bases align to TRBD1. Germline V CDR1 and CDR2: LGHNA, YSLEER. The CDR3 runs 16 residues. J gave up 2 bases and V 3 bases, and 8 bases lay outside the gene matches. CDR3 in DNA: TGCGCCAGCAGCCAGGGACAGCCTCTATTCACAGATACGCAGTATTTT. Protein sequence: CASSQGQPLFTDTQYF.

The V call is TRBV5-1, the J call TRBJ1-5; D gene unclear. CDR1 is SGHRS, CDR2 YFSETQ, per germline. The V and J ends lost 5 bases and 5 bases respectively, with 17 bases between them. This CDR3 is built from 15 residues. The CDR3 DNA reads TGCGCCAGCAGTTACACGGCAGGACCTGATCAGCCCCAGCATTTT. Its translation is CASSYTAGPDQPQHF.

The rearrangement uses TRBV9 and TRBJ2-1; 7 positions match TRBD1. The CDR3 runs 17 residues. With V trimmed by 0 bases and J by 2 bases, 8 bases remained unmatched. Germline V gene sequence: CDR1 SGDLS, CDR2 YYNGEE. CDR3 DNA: TGTGCCAGCAGCGTAGGACAGGGTGCAGGGACCTACAATGAGCAGTTCTTC. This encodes CASSVGQGAGTYNEQFF.

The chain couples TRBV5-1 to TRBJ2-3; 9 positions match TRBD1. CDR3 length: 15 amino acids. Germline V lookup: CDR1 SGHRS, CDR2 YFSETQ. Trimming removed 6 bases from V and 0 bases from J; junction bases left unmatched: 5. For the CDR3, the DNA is TGCGCCAGCACTGAGACAGGGGGTAGCACAGATACGCAGTATTTT. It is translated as CASTETGGSTDTQYF.

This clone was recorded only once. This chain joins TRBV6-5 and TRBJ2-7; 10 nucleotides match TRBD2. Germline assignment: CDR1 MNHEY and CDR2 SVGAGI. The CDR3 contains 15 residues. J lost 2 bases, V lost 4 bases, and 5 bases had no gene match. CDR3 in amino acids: CASSSASGGAYEQYF. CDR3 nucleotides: TGTGCCAGCAGTTCCGCCAGCGGGGGGGCCTACGAGCAGTACTTC.